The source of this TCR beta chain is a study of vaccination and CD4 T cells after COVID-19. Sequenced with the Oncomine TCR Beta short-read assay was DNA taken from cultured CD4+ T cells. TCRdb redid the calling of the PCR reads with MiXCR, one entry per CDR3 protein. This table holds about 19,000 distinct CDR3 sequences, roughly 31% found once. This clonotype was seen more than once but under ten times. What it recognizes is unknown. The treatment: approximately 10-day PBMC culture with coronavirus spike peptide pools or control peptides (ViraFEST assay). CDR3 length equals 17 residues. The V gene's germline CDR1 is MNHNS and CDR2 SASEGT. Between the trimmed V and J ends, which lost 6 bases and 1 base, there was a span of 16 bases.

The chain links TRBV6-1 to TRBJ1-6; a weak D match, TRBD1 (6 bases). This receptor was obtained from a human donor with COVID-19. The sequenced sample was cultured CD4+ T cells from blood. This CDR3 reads CASRGDTGGSYNSPLHF. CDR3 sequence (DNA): TGTGCCAGCAGGGGGGACACGGGTGGATCCTATAATTCACCCCTCCACTTT.